The clone carrying this T cell receptor beta chain was recorded a few times. Only in-frame clones appear in the TCRdb table, and some are missing; sequencing was by immunoSEQ multiplex PCR. The data contain roughly 10,000 clones, approximately 27% of them singletons. Treatment given: randomized to nivolumab then ipilimumab (arm A) or the reverse (arm B). This record belongs to a study of sequential checkpoint blockade in melanoma. Study-wide background: Randomization was 1:1 between first-line nivolumab→ipilimumab and ipilimumab→nivolumab.

The germline V and J ends were trimmed by 1 base and 3 bases, with 9 bases remaining between them. The CDR3 loop spans 15 amino acids. From germline, CDR1 is SGHNT and CDR2 YENEEA. This TCR was recovered from a human donor with melanoma. The chain links TRBV11-3 to TRBJ2-2; a possible D gene is TRBD2 (7 bases). The sample consisted of tumor tissue (inferred from file names), taken from a patient given nivolumab and ipilimumab in sequence. The CDR3 region is CASSLGGGYTGELFF. CDR3 DNA: TGTGCCAGCAGCTTAGGCGGGGGCTACACCGGGGAGCTGTTTTTT.